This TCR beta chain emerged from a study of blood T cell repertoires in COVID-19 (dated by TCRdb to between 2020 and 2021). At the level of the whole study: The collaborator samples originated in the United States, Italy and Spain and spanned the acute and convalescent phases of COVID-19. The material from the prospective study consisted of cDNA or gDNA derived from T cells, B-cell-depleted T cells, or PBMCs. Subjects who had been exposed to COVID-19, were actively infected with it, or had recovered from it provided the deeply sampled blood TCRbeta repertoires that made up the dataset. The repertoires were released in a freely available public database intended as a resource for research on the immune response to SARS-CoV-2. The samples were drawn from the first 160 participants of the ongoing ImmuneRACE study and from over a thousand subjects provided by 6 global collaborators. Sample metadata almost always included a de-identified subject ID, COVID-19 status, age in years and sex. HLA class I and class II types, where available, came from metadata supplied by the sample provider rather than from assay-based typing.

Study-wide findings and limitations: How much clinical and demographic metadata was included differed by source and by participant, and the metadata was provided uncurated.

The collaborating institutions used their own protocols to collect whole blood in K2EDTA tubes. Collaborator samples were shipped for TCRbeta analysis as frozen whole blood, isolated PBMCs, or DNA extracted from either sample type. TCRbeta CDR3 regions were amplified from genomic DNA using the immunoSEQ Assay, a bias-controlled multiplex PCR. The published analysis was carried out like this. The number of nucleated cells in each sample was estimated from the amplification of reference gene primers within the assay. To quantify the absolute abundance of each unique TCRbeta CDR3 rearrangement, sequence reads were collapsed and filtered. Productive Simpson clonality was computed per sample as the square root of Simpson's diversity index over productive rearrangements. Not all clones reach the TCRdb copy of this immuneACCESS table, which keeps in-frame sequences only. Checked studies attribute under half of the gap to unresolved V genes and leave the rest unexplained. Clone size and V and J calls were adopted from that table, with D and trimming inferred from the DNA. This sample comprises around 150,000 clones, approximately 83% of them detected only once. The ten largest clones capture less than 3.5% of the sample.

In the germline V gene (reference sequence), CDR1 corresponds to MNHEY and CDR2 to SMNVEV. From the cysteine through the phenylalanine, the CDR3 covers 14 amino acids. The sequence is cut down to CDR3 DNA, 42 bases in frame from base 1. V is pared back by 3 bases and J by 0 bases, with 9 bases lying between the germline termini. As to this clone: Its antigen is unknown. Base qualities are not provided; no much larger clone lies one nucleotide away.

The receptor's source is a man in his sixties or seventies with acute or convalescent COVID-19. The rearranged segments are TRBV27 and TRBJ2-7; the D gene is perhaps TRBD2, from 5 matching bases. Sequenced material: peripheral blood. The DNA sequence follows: TGTGCCAGCAGTTTTCGGACTGCCTCCTACGAGCAGTACTTC. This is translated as CASSFRTASYEQYF.